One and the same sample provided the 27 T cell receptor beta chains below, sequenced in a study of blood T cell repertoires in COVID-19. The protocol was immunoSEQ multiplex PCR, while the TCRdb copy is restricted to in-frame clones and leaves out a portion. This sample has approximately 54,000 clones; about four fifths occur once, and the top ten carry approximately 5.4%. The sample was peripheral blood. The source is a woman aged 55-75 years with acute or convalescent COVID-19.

For the CDR3, the DNA is TGTGCCAGCAGCCCAAGAGCCACCCGAGGGGGTGAAAAACTGTTTTTT. Amino acid sequence: CASSPRATRGGEKLFF. V usage is TRBV7-6 and J usage is TRBJ1-4, with D maybe TRBD1 (6 bases). Deletions cut 5 bases from V and 7 bases from J, with 20 bases between. The germline V gene encodes CDR1 SGHVS and CDR2 FNYEAQ. The CDR3 consists of 16 residues.

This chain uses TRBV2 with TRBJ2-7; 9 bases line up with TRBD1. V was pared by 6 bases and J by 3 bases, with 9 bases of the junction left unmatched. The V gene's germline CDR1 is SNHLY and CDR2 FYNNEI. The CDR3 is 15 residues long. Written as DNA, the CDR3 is TGTGCCAGCAGGCGACCTCCGGGACAGGGCTACGAGCAGTACTTC. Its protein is CASRRPPGQGYEQYF. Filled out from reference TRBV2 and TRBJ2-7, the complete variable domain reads EPEVTQTPSHQVTQMGQEVILRCVPISNHLYFYWYRQILGQKVEFLVSFYNNEISEKSEIFDDQFSVERPDGSNFTLKIRSTKLEDSAMYFCASRRPPGQGYEQYFGPGTRLTVT.

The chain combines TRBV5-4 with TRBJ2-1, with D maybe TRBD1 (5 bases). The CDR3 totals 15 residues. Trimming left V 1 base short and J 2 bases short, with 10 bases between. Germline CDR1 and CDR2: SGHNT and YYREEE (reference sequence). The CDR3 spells CASSLIQEPYNEQFF. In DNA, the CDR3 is TGTGCCAGCAGCTTGATACAGGAACCCTACAATGAGCAGTTCTTC.

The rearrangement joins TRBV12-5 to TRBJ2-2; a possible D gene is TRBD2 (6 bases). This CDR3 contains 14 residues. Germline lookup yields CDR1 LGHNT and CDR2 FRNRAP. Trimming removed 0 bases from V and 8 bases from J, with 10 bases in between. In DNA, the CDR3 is TGTGCTAGTGGTTTGGTAGGCGGGGATGGGGAGCTGTTTTTT. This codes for CASGLVGGDGELFF.

CDR3 residues: CASSFSLSEQYF. CDR3 sequence (DNA): TGTGCCAGCAGTTTCTCCCTCTCCGAGCAGTACTTC. V and J are TRBV28 and TRBJ2-7; D remains unclear. The CDR3 is made up of 12 amino acids. Trimming took 3 bases from V and 6 from J, leaving 9 bases between them. Germline V gene lookup returns CDR1 MDHEN and CDR2 SYDVKM.

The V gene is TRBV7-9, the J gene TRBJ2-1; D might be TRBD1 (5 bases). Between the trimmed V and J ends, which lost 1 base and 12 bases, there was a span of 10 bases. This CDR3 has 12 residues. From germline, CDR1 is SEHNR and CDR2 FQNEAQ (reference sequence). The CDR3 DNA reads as TGTGCCAGCAGCTTAGAAGACAGATTGCAGTTCTTC. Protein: CASSLEDRLQFF.

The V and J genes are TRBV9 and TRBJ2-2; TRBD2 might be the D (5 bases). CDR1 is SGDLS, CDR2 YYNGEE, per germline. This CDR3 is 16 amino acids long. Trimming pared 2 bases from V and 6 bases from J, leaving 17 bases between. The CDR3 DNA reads TGTGCCAGCAGCGTGGGCGCGGGCCGCTGGGCCGGGGAGCTGTTTTTT. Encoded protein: CASSVGAGRWAGELFF.

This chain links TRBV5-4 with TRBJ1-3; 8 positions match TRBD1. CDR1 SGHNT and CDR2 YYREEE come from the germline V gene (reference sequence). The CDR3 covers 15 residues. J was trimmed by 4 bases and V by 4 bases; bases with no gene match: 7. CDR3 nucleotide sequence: TGTGCCAGCAGCCAGACAGGGGTGGACGGAAACACCATATATTTT. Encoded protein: CASSQTGVDGNTIYF. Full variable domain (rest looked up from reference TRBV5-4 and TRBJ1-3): ETGVTQSPTHLIKTRGQQVTLRCSSQSGHNTVSWYQQALGQGPQFIFQYYREEENGRGNFPPRFSGLQFPNYSSELNVNALELDDSALYLCASSQTGVDGNTIYFGEGSWLTVV.

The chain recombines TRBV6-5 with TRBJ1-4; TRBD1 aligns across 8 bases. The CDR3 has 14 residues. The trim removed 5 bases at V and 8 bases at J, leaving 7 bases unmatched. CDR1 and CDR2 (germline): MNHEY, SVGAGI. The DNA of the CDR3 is TGTGCCAGCAGTCAGGGGACAGGTCGCGAAAAACTGTTTTTT. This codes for CASSQGTGREKLFF.

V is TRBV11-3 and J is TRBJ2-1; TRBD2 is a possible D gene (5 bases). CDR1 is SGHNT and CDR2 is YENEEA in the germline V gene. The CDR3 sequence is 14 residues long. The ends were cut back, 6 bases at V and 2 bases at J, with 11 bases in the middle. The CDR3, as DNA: TGTGCCAGCAGTTACCGGGGAACCTACAATGAGCAGTTCTTC. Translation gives CASSYRGTYNEQFF.

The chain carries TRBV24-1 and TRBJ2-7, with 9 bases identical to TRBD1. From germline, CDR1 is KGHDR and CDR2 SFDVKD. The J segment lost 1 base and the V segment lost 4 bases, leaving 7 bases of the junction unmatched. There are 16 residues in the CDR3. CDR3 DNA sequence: TGTGCCACCAGTGACCCCGGGACAGGGAATTCCTACGAGCAGTACTTC. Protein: CATSDPGTGNSYEQYF.

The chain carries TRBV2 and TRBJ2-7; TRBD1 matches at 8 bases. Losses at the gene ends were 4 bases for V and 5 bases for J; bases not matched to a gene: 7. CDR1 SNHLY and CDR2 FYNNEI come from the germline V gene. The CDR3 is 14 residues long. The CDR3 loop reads CASSVGTGKDEQYF. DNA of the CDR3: TGTGCCAGCAGTGTCGGGACAGGCAAGGACGAGCAGTACTTC.

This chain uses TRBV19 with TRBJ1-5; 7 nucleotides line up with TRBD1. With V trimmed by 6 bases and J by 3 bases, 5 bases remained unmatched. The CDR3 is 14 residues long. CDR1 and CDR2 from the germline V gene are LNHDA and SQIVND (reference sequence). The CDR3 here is CASSRGTANQPQHF. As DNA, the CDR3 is TGTGCCAGTAGCCGAGGGACAGCCAATCAGCCCCAGCATTTT. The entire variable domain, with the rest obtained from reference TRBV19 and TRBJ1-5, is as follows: DGGITQSPKYLFRKEGQNVTLSCEQNLNHDAMYWYRQDPGQGLRLIYYSQIVNDFQKGDIAEGYSVSREKKESFPLTVTSAQKNPTAFYLCASSRGTANQPQHFGDGTRLSIL.

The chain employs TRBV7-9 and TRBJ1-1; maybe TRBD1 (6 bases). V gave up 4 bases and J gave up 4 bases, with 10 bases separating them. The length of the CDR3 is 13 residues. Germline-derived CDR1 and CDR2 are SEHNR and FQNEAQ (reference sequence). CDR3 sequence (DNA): TGTGCCAGCAGCTGGGAAGGGGGCACTGAAGCTTTCTTT. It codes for CASSWEGGTEAFF.

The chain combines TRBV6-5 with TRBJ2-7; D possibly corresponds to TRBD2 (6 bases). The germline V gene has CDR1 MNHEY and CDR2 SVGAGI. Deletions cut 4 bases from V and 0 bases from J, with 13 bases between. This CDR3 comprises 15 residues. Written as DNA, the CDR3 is TGTGCCAGCAGTTCCTCGGGCGGGACCTCCTACGAGCAGTACTTC. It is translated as CASSSSGGTSYEQYF.

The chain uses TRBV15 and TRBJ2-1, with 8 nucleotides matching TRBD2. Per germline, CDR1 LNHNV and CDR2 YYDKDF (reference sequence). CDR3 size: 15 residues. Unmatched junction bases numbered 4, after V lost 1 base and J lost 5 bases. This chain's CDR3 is CATSRVTSGDNEQFF. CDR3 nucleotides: TGTGCCACCAGCAGAGTTACTAGCGGCGACAATGAGCAGTTCTTC.

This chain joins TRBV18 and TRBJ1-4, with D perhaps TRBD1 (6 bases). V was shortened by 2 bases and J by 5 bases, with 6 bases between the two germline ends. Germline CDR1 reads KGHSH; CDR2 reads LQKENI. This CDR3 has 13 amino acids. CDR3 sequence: CASSPGQNEKLFF. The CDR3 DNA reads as TGTGCCAGCTCACCAGGACAGAATGAAAAACTGTTTTTT.

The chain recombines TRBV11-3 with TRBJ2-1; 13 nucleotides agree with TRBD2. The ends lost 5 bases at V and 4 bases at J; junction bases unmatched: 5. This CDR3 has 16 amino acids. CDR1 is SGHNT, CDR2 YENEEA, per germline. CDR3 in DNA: TGTGCCAGCAGCACCCGGACTAGCGGGGGATACAATGAGCAGTTCTTC. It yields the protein CASSTRTSGGYNEQFF.

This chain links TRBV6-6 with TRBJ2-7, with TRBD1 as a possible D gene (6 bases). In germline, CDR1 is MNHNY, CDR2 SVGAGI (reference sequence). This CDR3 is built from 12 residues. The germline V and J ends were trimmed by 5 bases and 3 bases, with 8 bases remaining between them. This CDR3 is CASSLDSYEQYF. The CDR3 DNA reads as TGTGCCAGCAGTCTGGACAGCTACGAGCAGTACTTC.

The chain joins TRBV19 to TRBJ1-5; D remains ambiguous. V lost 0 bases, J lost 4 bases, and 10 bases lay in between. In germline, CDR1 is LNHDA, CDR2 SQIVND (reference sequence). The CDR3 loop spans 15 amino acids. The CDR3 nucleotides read TGTGCCAGTAGTATAGATTGGGCAGGAAATCAGCCCCAGCATTTT. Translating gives CASSIDWAGNQPQHF.

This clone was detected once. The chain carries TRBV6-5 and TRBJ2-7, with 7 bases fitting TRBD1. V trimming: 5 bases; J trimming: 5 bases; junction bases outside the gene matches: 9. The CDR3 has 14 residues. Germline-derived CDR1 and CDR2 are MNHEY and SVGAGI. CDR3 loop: CASSSQGVRNEQYF. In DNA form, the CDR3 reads TGTGCCAGCAGTAGTCAGGGGGTTCGGAACGAGCAGTACTTC.

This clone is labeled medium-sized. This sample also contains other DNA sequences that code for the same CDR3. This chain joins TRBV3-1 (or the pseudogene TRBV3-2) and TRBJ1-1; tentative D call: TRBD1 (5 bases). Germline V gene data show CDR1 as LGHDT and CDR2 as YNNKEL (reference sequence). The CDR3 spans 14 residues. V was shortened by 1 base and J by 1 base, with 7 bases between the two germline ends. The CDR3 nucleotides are TGTGCCAGCAGCCAAGGGGGCCCGAACACTGAAGCTTTCTTT. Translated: CASSQGGPNTEAFF.

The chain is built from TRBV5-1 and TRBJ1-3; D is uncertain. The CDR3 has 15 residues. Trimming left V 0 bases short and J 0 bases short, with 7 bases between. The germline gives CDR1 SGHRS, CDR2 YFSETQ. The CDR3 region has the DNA TGCGCCAGCAGCTTGGTGGCAGGCTCTGGAAACACCATATATTTT. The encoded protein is CASSLVAGSGNTIYF. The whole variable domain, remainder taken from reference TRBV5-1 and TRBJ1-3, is KAGVTQTPRYLIKTRGQQVTLSCSPISGHRSVSWYQQTPGQGLQFLFEYFSETQRNKGNFPGRFSGRQFSNSRSEMNVSTLELGDSALYLCASSLVAGSGNTIYFGEGSWLTVV.

The CDR3 loop is CASSPPQTGGFKTQYF. CDR3 in DNA: TGTGCCAGCTCACCACCGCAGACAGGGGGATTTAAGACCCAGTACTTC. The chain links TRBV18 to TRBJ2-5; TRBD1 matches 9 bases. Germline V gene data show CDR1 as KGHSH and CDR2 as LQKENI. The CDR3 is made up of 16 amino acids. The V segment lost 0 bases and the J segment 6 bases; nucleotides outside the gene matches: 8.

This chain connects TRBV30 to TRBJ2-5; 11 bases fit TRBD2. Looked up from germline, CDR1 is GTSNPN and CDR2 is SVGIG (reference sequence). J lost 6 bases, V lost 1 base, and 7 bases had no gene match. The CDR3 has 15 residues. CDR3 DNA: TGTGCCTGGAGTGCCGTAGCGGGAGGGATGAAGACCCAGTACTTC. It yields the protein CAWSAVAGGMKTQYF.

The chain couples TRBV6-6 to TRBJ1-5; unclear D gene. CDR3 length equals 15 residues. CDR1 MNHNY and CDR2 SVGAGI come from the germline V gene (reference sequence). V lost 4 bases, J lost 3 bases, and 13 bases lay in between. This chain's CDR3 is CASSSPQDLNQPQHF. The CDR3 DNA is TGTGCCAGCAGTTCCCCTCAGGATCTCAATCAGCCCCAGCATTTT.

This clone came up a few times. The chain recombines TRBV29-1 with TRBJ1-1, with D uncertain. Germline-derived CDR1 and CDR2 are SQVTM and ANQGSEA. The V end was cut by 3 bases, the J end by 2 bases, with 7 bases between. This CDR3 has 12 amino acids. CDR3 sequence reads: CSVEWQNTEAFF. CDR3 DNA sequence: TGCAGCGTTGAGTGGCAAAACACTGAAGCTTTCTTT.